These 13 T cell receptor beta chains came from one sample sequenced in a study of T-cell memory formation after mild COVID-19. One entry per CDR3 protein, called by TCRdb with MiXCR from the 5' RACE reads. This repertoire shows some 120,000 distinct CDR3 sequences, approximately 5.9% found once; its top ten account for 2% to 2.5%. The sample comprised PBMCs or a T cell subset sorted from them (not recorded which). Every receptor here comes from an adult woman who had mild COVID-19 (a few samples of this study predate the infection). Cell type and time point are not known.

This chain uses TRBV5-1 with TRBJ2-3, with 11 bases lining up with TRBD2. The junction had 9 bases not matched to a gene; V was cut back by 4 bases and J by 2 bases. Per the germline V gene, CDR1 is SGHRS and CDR2 is YFSETQ. The CDR3 has 17 amino acids. The CDR3 nucleotides are TGCGCCAGCAGCCCTAATCTAGCGGGAGGCTCCACAGATACGCAGTATTTT. This encodes CASSPNLAGGSTDTQYF.

This clonotype was detected only a few times. The chain links TRBV11-2 to TRBJ2-1; 8 bases match TRBD1. The length of the CDR3 is 15 residues. The V segment lost 6 bases and the J segment 3 bases; nucleotides outside the gene matches: 7. Germline-derived CDR1 and CDR2 are SGHAT and FQNNGV. CDR3 protein: CASRKSGTGYNEQFF. DNA of the CDR3: TGTGCCAGCAGAAAATCCGGGACAGGCTACAATGAGCAGTTCTTC.

This clonotype came up many times. The chain couples TRBV15 to TRBJ2-2, with 14 positions matching TRBD2. The CDR3 is 17 amino acids. Germline lookup yields CDR1 LNHNV and CDR2 YYDKDF (reference sequence). The junction had 9 bases not matched to a gene; V was cut back by 7 bases and J by 5 bases. The CDR3, as DNA: TGTGCCACCACCAAGGGACTAGCGGGAGTAAAGACCGGGGAGCTGTTTTTT. As protein: CATTKGLAGVKTGELFF.

This clonotype came up a few times. This rearrangement joins TRBV5-6 to TRBJ1-2, with D perhaps TRBD1 (5 bases). V lost 1 base and J 0 bases, leaving 10 bases between the germline ends. Germline V CDR1 and CDR2: SGHDT, YYEEEE. CDR3 length: 15 amino acids. CDR3 amino acids: CASSLQGIANYGYTF. The CDR3 nucleotides are TGTGCCAGCAGCTTGCAGGGCATCGCTAACTATGGCTACACCTTC.

This clonotype was recorded a few times. The rearrangement uses TRBV3-1 and TRBJ2-7; a possible D gene is TRBD2 (7 bases). CDR3 length equals 14 residues. V dropped 4 bases and J dropped 7 bases, with 17 bases sitting between them. Germline CDR1 LGHDT, CDR2 YNNKEL (reference sequence). This CDR3 reads CASSRQEGRGEQYF. CDR3 coding DNA: TGTGCCAGCAGCCGACAGGAAGGGAGGGGAGAGCAGTACTTC.

The genes are TRBV20-1 and TRBJ1-1; 9 bases fit TRBD1. The CDR3 is 15 amino acids. Germline CDR1 reads DFQATT; CDR2 reads SNEGSKA (reference sequence). V lost 0 bases, J lost 1 base, and 3 bases stayed unmatched. The CDR3 nucleotides are TGCAGTGCTAGAGATTTGGGACAGGGGAACACTGAAGCTTTCTTT. Encoded protein: CSARDLGQGNTEAFF.

The chain recombines TRBV6-1 with TRBJ1-5, with a tentative D call TRBD1 (6 bases). This CDR3 contains 18 residues. Trimming shortened V by 7 bases and J by 0 bases, and 22 bases separated the two germline ends. Germline V gene sequence: CDR1 MNHNS, CDR2 SASEGT. Written as DNA, the CDR3 is TGTGCCAGCAAGGTCGGCCGTACACAGGGATATAGCAATCAGCCCCAGCATTTT. Its protein is CASKVGRTQGYSNQPQHF.

This chain joins TRBV7-3 and TRBJ2-2, with TRBD1 matching 7 bases. Germline CDR1 reads SGHTA; CDR2 reads FQGTGA. V lost 4 bases, J lost 1 base, and 9 bases stayed unmatched. This CDR3 region has 17 residues. CDR3 in amino acids: CASSSPRGPENTGELFF. The DNA for the CDR3 is TGTGCCAGCAGCTCGCCTAGGGGGCCGGAGAACACCGGGGAGCTGTTTTTT.

This clonotype was detected only a few times. The chain recombines TRBV7-2 with TRBJ2-3, with D hard to call. The CDR3 runs to 13 residues. The germline CDR1 and CDR2 sequences are SGHTA and FQGNSA. Trimming took 6 bases from V and 7 from J, leaving 14 bases between them. CDR3: CASSEKGKHTQYF. The CDR3 region has the DNA TGTGCCAGCAGTGAAAAGGGCAAACATACGCAGTATTTT. The variable domain in full, completed from reference TRBV7-2 and TRBJ2-3, reads GAGVSQSPSNKVTEKGKDVELRCDPISGHTALYWYRQSLGQGLEFLIYFQGNSAPDKSGLPSDRFSAERTGGSVSTLTIQRTQQEDSAVYLCASSEKGKHTQYFGPGTRLTVL.

In this sample, this clonotype turned up many times. The chain employs TRBV5-1 and TRBJ1-6; no clear D gene. The CDR3 is 13 amino acids. Looked up from germline, CDR1 is SGHRS and CDR2 is YFSETQ. V lost 4 bases, J lost 8 bases, and 10 bases lay in between. Written as DNA, the CDR3 is TGCGCCAGCAGCACGGACGGGGATTCACCCCTCCACTTT. Amino acids: CASSTDGDSPLHF.

This clonotype was counted a few times. The V and J genes are TRBV29-1 and TRBJ2-3; TRBD2 aligns across 11 bases. This CDR3 is built from 18 residues. J was trimmed by 4 bases and V by 6 bases; bases with no gene match: 18. CDR1 is SQVTM, CDR2 ANQGSEA, per germline. Here the CDR3 reads CSVGGHPTSGSDSDTQYF. Here the CDR3 DNA reads TGCAGCGTGGGAGGACACCCCACTAGCGGGAGCGACTCAGATACGCAGTATTTT.

This clonotype appeared many times. The junction does not match germline at one end; this may be a read error. V is TRBV27 and J is TRBJ2-3, with no clear D. CDR1 is MNHEY and CDR2 is SMNVEV in the germline V gene (reference sequence). This CDR3 region has 14 residues. CDR3 residues: CASSPRVSRDTQYF. The CDR3 DNA follows: TGTGCCAGCAGTCCCCGTGTTAGCAGAGATACGCAGTATTTT.

The chain is built from TRBV6-5 and TRBJ2-1; D is uncertain. The CDR3 covers 15 residues. Per germline, CDR1 MNHEY and CDR2 SVGAGI. V was pared by 3 bases and J by 6 bases, with 15 bases between. For the CDR3, the DNA is TGTGCCAGCAGTTATCGGTCTCTAATCAGCAATGAGCAGTTCTTC. Protein product: CASSYRSLISNEQFF.